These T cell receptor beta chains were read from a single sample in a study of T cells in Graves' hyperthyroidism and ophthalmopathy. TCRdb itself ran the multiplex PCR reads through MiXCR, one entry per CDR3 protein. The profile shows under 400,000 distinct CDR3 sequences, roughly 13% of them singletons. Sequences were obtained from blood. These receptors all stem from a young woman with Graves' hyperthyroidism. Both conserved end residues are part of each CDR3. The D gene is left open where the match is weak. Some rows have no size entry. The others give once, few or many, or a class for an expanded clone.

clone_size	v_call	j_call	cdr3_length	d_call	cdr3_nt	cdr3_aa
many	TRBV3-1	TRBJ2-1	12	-	TGTGCCAGCAGCTACACTTACAATGAGCAGTTCTTC	CASSYTYNEQFF
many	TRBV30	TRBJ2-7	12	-	TGTGCCTGGAGTGTAATCCTTTACGAGCAGTACTTC	CAWSVILYEQYF
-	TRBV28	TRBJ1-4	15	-	TGTGCCAGCAGTTTTTTTCTCTCAACTAATGAAAAACTGTTTTTT	CASSFFLSTNEKLFF
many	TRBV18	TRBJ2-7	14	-	TGTGCCAGCTCAGCGGGACGGACTACCTACGAGCAGTACTTC	CASSAGRTTYEQYF
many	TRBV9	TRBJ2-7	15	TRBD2	TGTGCCAGCAGCGTAGACGCAGCGGGACTCTTCAGGCAGTACTTC	CASSVDAAGLFRQYF
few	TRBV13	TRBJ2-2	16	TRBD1	TGTGCCAGCAGCTCGGTCGGGACAGGGGAGACCGGGGAGCTGTTTTTT	CASSSVGTGETGELFF
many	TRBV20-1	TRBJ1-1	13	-	TGCAGTGCTAGAGTGCGAGGGAACACTGAAGCTTTCTTT	CSARVRGNTEAFF
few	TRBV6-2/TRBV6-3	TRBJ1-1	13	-	TGTGCCAGCAGTTATCGGGGAAATACTGAAGCTTTCTTT	CASSYRGNTEAFF
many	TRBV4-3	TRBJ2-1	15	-	TGCGCCAGCAGCCAAGATTCGATAGCCTACAATGAGCAGTTCTTC	CASSQDSIAYNEQFF
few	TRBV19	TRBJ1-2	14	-	TGTGCCAGTAGCGTCTCTGTGGGGCTAGGGGGCTACACCTTC	CASSVSVGLGGYTF
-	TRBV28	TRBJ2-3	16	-	TGTGCCAGCAGTTTTGAGGGAAAAGGGGTTCACGATACGCAGTATTTT	CASSFEGKGVHDTQYF
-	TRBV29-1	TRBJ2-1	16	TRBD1	TGCAGCGTTGAAGAGTTTACAGGGGGCTATGGACAGGAGCAGTTCTTC	CSVEEFTGGYGQEQFF
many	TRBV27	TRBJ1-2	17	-	TGTGCCAGCAGCCCCCGGGTCGGCCTGGCGCCTAACTATGGCTACACCTTC	CASSPRVGLAPNYGYTF
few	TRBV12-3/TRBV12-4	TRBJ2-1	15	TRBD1	TGTGCCAGCAGCAAAGACAGGGAACCCTACAATGAGCAGTTCTTC	CASSKDREPYNEQFF
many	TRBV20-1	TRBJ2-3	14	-	TGCAGTGCTCACCTCAGACGGAGCACAGATACGCAGTATTTT	CSAHLRRSTDTQYF
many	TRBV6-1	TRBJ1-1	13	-	TGTGCCAGCCTCCAGGGGTGGAGCACTGAAGCTTTCTTT	CASLQGWSTEAFF
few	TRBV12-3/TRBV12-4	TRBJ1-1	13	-	TGTGCCAGCAGTTTAAGGGCCAGGCTAGAAGCTTTCTTT	CASSLRARLEAFF
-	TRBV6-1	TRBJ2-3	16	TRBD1	TGTGCCAGCAGTAAGGACAGGGGTGAGGGCACAGATACGCAGTATTTT	CASSKDRGEGTDTQYF
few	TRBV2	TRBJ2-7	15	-	TGTGCCAGCAGCCGTTTCGAGGGCTCCTACAATGAGCAGTACTTC	CASSRFEGSYNEQYF
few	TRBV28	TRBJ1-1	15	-	TGTGCCAGCAGTTCGGGGGGAGGGGGTGTCACTGAAGCTTTCTTT	CASSSGGGGVTEAFF
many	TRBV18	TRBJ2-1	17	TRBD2	TGTGCCAGCTCACCGCAACTAGCGGGAGGCCTTTACAATGAGCAGTTCTTC	CASSPQLAGGLYNEQFF
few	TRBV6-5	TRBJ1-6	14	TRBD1	TGTGCCAGCAGTTACACAGGGGGTAATTCACCCCTCCACTTT	CASSYTGGNSPLHF
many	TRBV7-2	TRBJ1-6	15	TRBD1	TGTGCCAGCAGCAGACCGGGACAGGGCTATTCACCCCTCCACTTT	CASSRPGQGYSPLHF
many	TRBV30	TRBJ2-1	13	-	TGTGCCTGGAGGCCCGGACTATTCAATGAGCAGTTCTTC	CAWRPGLFNEQFF
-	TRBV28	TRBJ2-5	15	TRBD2	TGTGCCAGCAGCCCCCGGGGGGGTCCCGGGGAGACCCAGTACTTC	CASSPRGGPGETQYF
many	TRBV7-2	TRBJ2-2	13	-	TGTGCCAGCAGCTTAGATCCCCAGGGGGAGCTGTTTTTT	CASSLDPQGELFF
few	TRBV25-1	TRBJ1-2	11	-	TGTGCCAGCAGTATAGAGCGGGGCTACACCTTC	CASSIERGYTF
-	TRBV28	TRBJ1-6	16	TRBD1	TGTGCCAGCAGTGGGGGGGGGGGGACAGGAGGTTCACCCCTCCACTTT	CASSGGGGTGGSPLHF
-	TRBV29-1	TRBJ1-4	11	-	TGCAGCGTTGCCCCGAATGAAAAACTGTTTTTT	CSVAPNEKLFF
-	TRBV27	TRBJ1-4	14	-	TGTGCCAGCACCAGACGGGGGGGCGGGGGGAAACTGTTTTTT	CASTRRGGGGKLFF
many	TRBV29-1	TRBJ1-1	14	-	TGCAGCGTTGAAGAGGTACCGGGGAACACTGAAGCTTTCTTT	CSVEEVPGNTEAFF
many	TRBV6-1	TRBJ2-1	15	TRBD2	TGTGCCAGCAACAAACGGGCGGGGGTCTACAATGAGCAGTTCTTC	CASNKRAGVYNEQFF
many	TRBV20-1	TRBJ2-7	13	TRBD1	TGCAGTGCACCCGGGACAGACACCTACGAGCAGTACTTC	CSAPGTDTYEQYF
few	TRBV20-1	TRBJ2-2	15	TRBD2	TGCAGTGCTACCGCCGGGACTAGCTCCGCCGGGGAGCTGTTTTTT	CSATAGTSSAGELFF
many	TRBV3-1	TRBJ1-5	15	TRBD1	TGTGCCAGCAGCCAAACGGGACAGGGTAATCAGCCCCAGCATTTT	CASSQTGQGNQPQHF
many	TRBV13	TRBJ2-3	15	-	TGTGCCAGCAGCCCTCCATTAGGGAACACAGATACGCAGTATTTT	CASSPPLGNTDTQYF
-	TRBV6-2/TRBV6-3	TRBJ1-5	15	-	TGTGCCAGCAGTGAGCGGGGAGTGAGCAATCAGCCCCAGCATTTT	CASSERGVSNQPQHF
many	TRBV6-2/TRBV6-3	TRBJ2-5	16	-	TGTGCCAGCAGTTACTCGGAGGAGCGTTGGAAAGAGACCCAGTACTTC	CASSYSEERWKETQYF
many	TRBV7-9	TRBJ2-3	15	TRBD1	TGTGCCAGCAGCTCAGGACAGGGGGGATCAGATACGCAGTATTTT	CASSSGQGGSDTQYF
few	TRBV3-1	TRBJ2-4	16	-	TGTGCCAGCAGCCAAGAGGTCCGTACCCTAAGTAACATTCAGTACTTC	CASSQEVRTLSNIQYF
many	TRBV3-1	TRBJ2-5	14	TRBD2	TGTGCCAGCAGCCTCGGACTAGCGAAAGAGACCCAGTACTTC	CASSLGLAKETQYF
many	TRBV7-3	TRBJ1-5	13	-	TGTGCCAGCAGCTCAGGGTTCGATCAGCCCCAGCATTTT	CASSSGFDQPQHF
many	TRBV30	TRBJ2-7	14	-	TGTGCCTGGTCCCGTGGGGGGGCTAGCTACGAGCAGTACTTC	CAWSRGGASYEQYF
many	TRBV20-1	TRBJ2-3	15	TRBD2	TGCAGTGCTAGAGCTCCTAGCGGTAGCACAGATACGCAGTATTTT	CSARAPSGSTDTQYF
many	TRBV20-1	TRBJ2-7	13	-	TGCAGTGCTAGGCCGTCACTGGGCTACGAGCAGTACTTC	CSARPSLGYEQYF
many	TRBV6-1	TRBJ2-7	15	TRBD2	TGTGCCAGCAGCGGGACTAGCGGGAGAGCCGACGAGCAGTACTTC	CASSGTSGRADEQYF
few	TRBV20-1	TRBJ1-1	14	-	TGCAGTGCCCCCGGGGGGGGGAGGAACACTGAAGCTTTCTTT	CSAPGGGRNTEAFF
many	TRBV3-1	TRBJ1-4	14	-	TGTGCCAGCAGCCAAGGACAAATTAATGAAAAACTGTTTTTT	CASSQGQINEKLFF
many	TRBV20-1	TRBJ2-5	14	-	TGCAGTGCTAGAAAGGGTGGAGGGAAAGAGACCCAGTACTTC	CSARKGGGKETQYF
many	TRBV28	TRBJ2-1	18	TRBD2	TGTGCCAGCAGTCCTGAAACCCTGACTAGCGGGGCGTGGGATGAGCAGTTCTTC	CASSPETLTSGAWDEQFF
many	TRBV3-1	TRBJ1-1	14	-	TGTGCCAGCAGCCAAGAAGGGGGGCGCAAAAAAGCTTTCTTT	CASSQEGGRKKAFF
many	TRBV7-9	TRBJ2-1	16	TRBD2	TGTGCCAGCAGCTCGCCTAGCGGGAGGGCCCTCAATGAGCAGTTCTTC	CASSSPSGRALNEQFF
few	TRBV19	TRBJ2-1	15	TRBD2	TGTGCCAGTAGTATCGGGACTAGCGGGGGGGACGAGCAGTTCTTC	CASSIGTSGGDEQFF